This T cell receptor (beta chain) appears in the sequencing data of a study of T-cell memory formation after mild COVID-19. Overall study findings and caveats: Some responding clones appeared in pre-infection memory, suggesting cross-reactive memory joined.

MiXCR, run by TCRdb on the 5' RACE reads, gives a single entry per CDR3 protein. The sample holds about 340,000 distinct CDR3 sequences, 13% to 15% seen once. Note on this clonotype: Antigen specificity is unknown.

Germline assignment: CDR1 SGHVS and CDR2 FNYEAQ. After removal of 8 bases from V and 4 bases from J, the junction contained 7 bases not matched to a gene. CDR3 length equals 14 residues. Sequencing was done on a sample of PBMCs or a T cell subset sorted from them (not recorded which). The chain uses TRBV7-6 and TRBJ2-3; 9 nucleotides agree with TRBD1. This receptor was identified in a man aged 18 to 30 who had mild COVID-19 (a few samples of this study predate the infection). Cell type and time point are not known. The CDR3 DNA sequence: TGTGCCAGCGCCAGGGGACAGGGCGCAGATACGCAGTATTTT. This translates into CASARGQGADTQYF.